This TCR beta chain was found in a study of Ad26.COV2.S vaccination and SARS-CoV-2 variants. Turning to the study itself: Ad26.COV2.S was injected intramuscularly once or twice, 56 days apart.

Treatment given: some 20 received Ad26.COV2.S at low or high dose, single or two shots; about 5 received placebo; per-sample allocation not given. Sampling took place 63 days after the first vaccine or placebo injection. At a Boston site, the person donating was an adult of 18-55 years. V lost 3 bases and J lost 0, with 9 bases in between. The CDR3 totals 15 residues. Looked up from germline, CDR1 is GTSNPN and CDR2 is SVGIG (reference sequence). The assay was immunoSEQ multiplex PCR, and TCRdb's table has in-frame clones only and misses some. The sample gives under 550,000 clones, 75% to 95% of which show up once; over 9% is in the top ten.

This chain connects TRBV30 to TRBJ1-6; D gene uncertain. The source is a person aged 18-65 years who received the Ad26.COV2.S COVID-19 vaccine or a placebo. Sequenced material: peripheral blood, taken in a trial of Ad26.COV2.S vaccine versus placebo. This chain's CDR3 is CAWRGTSSYNSPLHF. The DNA of the CDR3 is TGTGCCTGGAGGGGTACGAGCTCCTATAATTCACCCCTCCACTTT.